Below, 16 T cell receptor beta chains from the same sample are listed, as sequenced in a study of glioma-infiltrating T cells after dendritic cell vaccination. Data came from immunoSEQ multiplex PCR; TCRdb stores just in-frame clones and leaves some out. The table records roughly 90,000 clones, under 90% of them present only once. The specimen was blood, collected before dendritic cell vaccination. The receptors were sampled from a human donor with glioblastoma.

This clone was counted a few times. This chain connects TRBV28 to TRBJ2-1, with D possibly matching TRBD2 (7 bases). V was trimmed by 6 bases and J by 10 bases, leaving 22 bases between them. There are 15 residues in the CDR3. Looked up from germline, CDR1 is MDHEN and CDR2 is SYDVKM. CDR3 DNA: TGTGCCAGCAGCCCCTCCCGGGGGGCGCGGGGAGAGCAGTTCTTC. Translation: CASSPSRGARGEQFF.

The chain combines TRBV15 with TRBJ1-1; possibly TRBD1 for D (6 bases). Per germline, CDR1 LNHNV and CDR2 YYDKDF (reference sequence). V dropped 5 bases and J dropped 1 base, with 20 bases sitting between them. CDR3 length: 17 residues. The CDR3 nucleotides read TGTGCCACCAGCGGACGACAGGCGACTGGGAGGAACACTGAAGCTTTCTTT. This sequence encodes CATSGRQATGRNTEAFF.

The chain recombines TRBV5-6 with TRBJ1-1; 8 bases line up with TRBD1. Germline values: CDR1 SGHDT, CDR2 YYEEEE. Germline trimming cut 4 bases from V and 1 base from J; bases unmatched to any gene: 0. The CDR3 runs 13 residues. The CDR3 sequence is CASSGQGNTEAFF. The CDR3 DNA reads TGTGCCAGCAGCGGACAGGGGAACACTGAAGCTTTCTTT.

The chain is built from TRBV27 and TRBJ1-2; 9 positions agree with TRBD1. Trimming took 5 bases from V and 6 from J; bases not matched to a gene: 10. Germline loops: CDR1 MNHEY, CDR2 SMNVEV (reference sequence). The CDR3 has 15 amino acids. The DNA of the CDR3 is TGTGCCAGCAGTCCAAGGGGCGGGACAGGGAATGGCTACACCTTC. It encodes CASSPRGGTGNGYTF.

The CDR3 bases are TGTGCCAGCAGTTACTCTGGGACAGCCTCCTACGAGCAGTACTTC. As protein: CASSYSGTASYEQYF. This chain uses TRBV6-5 with TRBJ2-7; the match to TRBD1 covers 7 bases. Per germline, CDR1 MNHEY and CDR2 SVGAGI. V shed 0 bases, J shed 0 bases, and the junction held 2 bases outside the gene matches. The CDR3 is 15 residues long.

The CDR3 region is CASSLASRDRGNEQYF. The CDR3 bases are TGCGCCAGCAGCTTGGCGAGCCGGGACAGGGGGAACGAGCAGTACTTC. The genes are TRBV5-1 and TRBJ2-7, with 11 bases lining up with TRBD1. Germline assignment: CDR1 SGHRS and CDR2 YFSETQ. The trim removed 0 bases at V and 5 bases at J, leaving 7 bases unmatched. The CDR3 spans 16 residues. The variable domain in full, with the rest retrieved from reference TRBV5-1 and TRBJ2-7, is KAGVTQTPRYLIKTRGQQVTLSCSPISGHRSVSWYQQTPGQGLQFLFEYFSETQRNKGNFPGRFSGRQFSNSRSEMNVSTLELGDSALYLCASSLASRDRGNEQYFGPGTRLTVT.

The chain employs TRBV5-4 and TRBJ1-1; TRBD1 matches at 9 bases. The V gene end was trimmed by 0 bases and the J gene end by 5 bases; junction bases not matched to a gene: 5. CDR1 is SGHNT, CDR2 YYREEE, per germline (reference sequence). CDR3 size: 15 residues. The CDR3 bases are TGTGCCAGCAGCTTGGAAGGGACAGGGTGGACTGAAGCTTTCTTT. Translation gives CASSLEGTGWTEAFF.

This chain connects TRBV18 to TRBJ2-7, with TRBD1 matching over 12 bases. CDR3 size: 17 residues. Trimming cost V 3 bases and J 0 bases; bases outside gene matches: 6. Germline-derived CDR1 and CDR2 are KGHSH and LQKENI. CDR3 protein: CASSPGQGAGSSYEQYF. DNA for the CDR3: TGTGCCAGCTCACCGGGACAGGGGGCTGGAAGCTCCTACGAGCAGTACTTC.

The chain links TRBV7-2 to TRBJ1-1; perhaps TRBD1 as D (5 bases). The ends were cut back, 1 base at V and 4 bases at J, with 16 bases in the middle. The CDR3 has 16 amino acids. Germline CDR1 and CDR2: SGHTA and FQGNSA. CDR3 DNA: TGTGCCAGCAGCTTAGGGTTAGGGCAGGGTGGCACTGAAGCTTTCTTT. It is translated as CASSLGLGQGGTEAFF.

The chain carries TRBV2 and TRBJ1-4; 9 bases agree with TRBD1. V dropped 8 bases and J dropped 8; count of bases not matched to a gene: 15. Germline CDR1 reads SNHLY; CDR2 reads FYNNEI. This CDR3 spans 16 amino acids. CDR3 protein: CASGSFGQGRSEKLFF. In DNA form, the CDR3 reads TGTGCCAGCGGCTCTTTCGGACAGGGGCGATCGGAAAAACTGTTTTTT.

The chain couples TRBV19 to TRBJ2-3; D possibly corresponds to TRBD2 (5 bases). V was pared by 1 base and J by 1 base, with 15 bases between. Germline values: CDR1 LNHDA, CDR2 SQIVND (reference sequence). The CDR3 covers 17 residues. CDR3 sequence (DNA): TGTGCCAGTAGTATAGCCCGTGGACTCGCAGGCACAGATACGCAGTATTTT. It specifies CASSIARGLAGTDTQYF.

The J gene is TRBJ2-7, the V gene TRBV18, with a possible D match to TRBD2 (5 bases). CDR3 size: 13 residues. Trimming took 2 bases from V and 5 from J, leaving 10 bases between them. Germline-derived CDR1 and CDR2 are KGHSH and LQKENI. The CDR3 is CASSPAYGDEQYF. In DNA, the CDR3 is TGTGCCAGCTCACCAGCTTACGGGGACGAGCAGTACTTC.

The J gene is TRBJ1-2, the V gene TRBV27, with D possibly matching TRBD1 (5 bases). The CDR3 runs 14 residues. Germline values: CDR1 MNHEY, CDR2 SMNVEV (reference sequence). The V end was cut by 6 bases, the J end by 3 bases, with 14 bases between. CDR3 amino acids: CASRVQGSDYGYTF. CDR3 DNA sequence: TGTGCCAGCAGAGTTCAGGGCTCCGACTATGGCTACACCTTC.

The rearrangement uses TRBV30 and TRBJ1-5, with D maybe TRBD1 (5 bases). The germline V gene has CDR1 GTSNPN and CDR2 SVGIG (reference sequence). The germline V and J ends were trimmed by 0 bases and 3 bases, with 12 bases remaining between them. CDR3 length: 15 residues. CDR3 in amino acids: CAWSVLGGNNQPQHF. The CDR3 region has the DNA TGTGCCTGGAGTGTACTCGGGGGAAACAATCAGCCCCAGCATTTT.

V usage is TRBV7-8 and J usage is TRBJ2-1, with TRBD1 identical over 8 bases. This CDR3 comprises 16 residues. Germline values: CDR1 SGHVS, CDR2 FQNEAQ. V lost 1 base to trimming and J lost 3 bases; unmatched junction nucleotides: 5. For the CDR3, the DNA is TGTGCCAGCAGCTTAGTGGTGGGACAGGTCTACAATGAGCAGTTCTTC. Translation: CASSLVVGQVYNEQFF.

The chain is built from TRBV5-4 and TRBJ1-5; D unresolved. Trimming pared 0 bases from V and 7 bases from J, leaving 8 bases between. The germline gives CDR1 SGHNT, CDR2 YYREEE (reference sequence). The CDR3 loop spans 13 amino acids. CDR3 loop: CASSLGREQPQHF. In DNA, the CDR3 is TGTGCCAGCAGCTTGGGCCGGGAACAGCCCCAGCATTTT.